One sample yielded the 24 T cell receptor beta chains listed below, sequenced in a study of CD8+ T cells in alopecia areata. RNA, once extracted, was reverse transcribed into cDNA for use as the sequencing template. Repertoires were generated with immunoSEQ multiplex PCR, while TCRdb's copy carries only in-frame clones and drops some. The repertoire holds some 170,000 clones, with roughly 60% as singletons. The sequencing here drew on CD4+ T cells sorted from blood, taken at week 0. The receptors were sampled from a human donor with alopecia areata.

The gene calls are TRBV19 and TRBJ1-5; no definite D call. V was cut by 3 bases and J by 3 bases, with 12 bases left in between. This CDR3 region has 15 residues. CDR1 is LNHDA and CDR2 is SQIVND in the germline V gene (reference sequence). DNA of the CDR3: TGTGCCAGTAGTATGCTGGCAGCTTCCAATCAGCCCCAGCATTTT. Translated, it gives CASSMLAASNQPQHF.

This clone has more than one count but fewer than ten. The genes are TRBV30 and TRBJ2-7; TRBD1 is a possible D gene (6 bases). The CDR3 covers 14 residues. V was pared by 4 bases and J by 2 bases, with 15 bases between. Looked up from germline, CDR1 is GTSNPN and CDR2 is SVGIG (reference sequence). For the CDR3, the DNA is TGTGCCTGGAAAAAAGGACAGTCCGCCTACGAGCAGTACTTC. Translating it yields CAWKKGQSAYEQYF.

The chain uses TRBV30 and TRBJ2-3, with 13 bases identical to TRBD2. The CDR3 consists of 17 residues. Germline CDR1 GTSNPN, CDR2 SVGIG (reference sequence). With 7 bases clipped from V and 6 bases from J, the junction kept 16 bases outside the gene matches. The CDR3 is CAYRLTKLAGGPDTQYF. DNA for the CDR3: TGTGCCTATAGACTAACAAAACTAGCGGGGGGGCCGGATACGCAGTATTTT.

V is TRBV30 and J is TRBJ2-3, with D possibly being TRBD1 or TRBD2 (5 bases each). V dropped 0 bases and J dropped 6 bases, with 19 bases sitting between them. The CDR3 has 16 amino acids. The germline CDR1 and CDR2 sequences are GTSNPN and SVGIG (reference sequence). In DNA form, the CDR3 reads TGTGCCTGGAGTGTTCGATTTAGGGACGGGATGGATACGCAGTATTTT. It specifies CAWSVRFRDGMDTQYF.

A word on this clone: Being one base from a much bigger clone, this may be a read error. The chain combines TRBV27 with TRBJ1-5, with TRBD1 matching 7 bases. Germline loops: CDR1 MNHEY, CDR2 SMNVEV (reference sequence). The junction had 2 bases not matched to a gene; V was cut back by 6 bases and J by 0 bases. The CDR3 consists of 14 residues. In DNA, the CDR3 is TGTGCCAGCAGACAGGGGAATAGCAATCAGCCCCAGCATTTT. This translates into CASRQGNSNQPQHF.

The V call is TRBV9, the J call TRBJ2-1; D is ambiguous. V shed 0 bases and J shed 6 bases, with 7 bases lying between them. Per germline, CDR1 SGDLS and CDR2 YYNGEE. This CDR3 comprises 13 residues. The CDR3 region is CASSVAVFNEQFF. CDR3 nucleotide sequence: TGTGCCAGCAGCGTAGCTGTGTTCAATGAGCAGTTCTTC.

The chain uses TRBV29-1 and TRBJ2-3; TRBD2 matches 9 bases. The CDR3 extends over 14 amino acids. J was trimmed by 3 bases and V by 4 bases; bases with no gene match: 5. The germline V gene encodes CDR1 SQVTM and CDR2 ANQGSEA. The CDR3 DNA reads TGCAGCGTTGTTCAGCGGGGGGTAACAGATACGCAGTATTTT. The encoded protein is CSVVQRGVTDTQYF.

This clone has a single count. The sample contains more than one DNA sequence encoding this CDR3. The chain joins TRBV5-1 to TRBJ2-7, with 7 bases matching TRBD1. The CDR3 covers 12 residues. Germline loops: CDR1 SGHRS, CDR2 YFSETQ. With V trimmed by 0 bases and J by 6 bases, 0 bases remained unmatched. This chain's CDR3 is CASSLGTGEQYF. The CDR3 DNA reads TGCGCCAGCAGCTTGGGGACAGGCGAGCAGTACTTC.

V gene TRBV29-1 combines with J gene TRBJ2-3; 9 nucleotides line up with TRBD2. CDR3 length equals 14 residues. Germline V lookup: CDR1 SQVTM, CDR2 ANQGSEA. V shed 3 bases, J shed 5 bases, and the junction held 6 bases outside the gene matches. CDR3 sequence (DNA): TGCAGCGTTGACAGCGGGGGGCAGGGAGATACGCAGTATTTT. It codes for CSVDSGGQGDTQYF.

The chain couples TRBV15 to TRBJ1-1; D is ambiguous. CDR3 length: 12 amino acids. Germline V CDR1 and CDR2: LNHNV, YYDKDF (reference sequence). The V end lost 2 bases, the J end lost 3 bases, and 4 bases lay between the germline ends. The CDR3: CATSRRDTEAFF. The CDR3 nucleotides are TGTGCCACCAGCAGACGAGACACTGAAGCTTTCTTT.

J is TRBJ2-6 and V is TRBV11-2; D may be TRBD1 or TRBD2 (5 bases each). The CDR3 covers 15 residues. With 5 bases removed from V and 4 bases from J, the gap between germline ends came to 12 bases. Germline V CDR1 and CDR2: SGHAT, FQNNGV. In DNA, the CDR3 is TGTGCCAGCAGCCCCGAGGGGCACGGGGCCAACGTCCTGACTTTC. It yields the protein CASSPEGHGANVLTF. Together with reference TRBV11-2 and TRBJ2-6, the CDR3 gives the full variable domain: EAGVAQSPRYKIIEKRQSVAFWCNPISGHATLYWYQQILGQGPKLLIQFQNNGVVDDSQLPKDRFSAERLKGVDSTLKIQPAKLEDSAVYLCASSPEGHGANVLTFGAGSRLTVL.

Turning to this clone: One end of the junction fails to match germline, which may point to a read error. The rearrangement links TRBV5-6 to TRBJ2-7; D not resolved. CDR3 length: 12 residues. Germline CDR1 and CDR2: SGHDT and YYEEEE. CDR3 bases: TGTGCCAGCAGCTTAGGTACTACACACTTGTTCTTC. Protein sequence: CASSLGTTHLFF.

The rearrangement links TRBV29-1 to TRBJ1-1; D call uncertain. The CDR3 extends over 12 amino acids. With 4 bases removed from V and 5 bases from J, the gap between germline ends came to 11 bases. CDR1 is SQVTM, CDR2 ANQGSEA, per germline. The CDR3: CSVASWTTEAFF. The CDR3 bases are TGCAGCGTTGCATCATGGACGACTGAAGCTTTCTTT. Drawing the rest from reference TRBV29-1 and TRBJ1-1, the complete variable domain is SAVISQKPSRDICQRGTSLTIQCQVDSQVTMMFWYRQQPGQSLTLIATANQGSEATYESGFVIDKFPISRPNLTFSTLTVSNMSPEDSSIYLCSVASWTTEAFFGQGTRLTVV.

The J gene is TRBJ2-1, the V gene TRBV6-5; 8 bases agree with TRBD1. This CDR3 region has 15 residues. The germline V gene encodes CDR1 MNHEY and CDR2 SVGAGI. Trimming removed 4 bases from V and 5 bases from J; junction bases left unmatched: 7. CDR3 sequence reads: CASSSPGQDNNEQFF. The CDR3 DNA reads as TGTGCCAGCAGTTCCCCGGGACAGGACAACAATGAGCAGTTCTTC.

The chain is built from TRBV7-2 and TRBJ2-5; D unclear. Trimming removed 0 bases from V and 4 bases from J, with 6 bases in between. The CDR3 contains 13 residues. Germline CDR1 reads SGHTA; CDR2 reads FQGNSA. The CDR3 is CASSLARVETQYF. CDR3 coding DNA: TGTGCCAGCAGCTTAGCTCGGGTAGAGACCCAGTACTTC. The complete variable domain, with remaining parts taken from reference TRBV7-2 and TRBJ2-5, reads GAGVSQSPSNKVTEKGKDVELRCDPISGHTALYWYRQSLGQGLEFLIYFQGNSAPDKSGLPSDRFSAERTGGSVSTLTIQRTQQEDSAVYLCASSLARVETQYFGPGTRLLVL.

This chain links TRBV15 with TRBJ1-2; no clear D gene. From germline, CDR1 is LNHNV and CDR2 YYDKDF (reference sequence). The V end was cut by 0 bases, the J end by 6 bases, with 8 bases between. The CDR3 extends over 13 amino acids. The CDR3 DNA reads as TGTGCCACCAGCAGAGATTGGCAGAATGGCTACACCTTC. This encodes CATSRDWQNGYTF.

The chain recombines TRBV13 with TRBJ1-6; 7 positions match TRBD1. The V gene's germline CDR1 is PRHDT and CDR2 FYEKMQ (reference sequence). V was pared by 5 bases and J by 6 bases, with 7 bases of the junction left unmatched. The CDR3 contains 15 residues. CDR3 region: CASSATGNGNSPLHF. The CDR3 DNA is TGTGCCAGCAGCGCGACAGGGAATGGTAATTCACCCCTCCACTTT.

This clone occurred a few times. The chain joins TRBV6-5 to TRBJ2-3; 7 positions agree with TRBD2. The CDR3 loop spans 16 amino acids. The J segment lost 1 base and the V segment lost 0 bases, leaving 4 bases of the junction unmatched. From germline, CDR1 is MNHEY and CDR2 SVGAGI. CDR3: CASSYSGAGGTDTQYF. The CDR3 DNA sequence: TGTGCCAGCAGTTACTCGGGCGCGGGGGGCACAGATACGCAGTATTTT.

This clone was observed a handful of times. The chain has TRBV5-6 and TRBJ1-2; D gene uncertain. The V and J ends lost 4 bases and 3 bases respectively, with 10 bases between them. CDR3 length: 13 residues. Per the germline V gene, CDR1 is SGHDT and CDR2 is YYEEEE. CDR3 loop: CASSTGADYGYTF. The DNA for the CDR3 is TGTGCCAGCAGCACGGGAGCGGACTATGGCTACACCTTC.

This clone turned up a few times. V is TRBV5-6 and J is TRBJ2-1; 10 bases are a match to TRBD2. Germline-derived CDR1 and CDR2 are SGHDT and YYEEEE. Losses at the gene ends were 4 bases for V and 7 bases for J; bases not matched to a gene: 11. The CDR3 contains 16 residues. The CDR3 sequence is CASSQSSGGWRNEQFF. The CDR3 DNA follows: TGTGCCAGCAGCCAATCTAGCGGGGGATGGAGAAATGAGCAGTTCTTC.

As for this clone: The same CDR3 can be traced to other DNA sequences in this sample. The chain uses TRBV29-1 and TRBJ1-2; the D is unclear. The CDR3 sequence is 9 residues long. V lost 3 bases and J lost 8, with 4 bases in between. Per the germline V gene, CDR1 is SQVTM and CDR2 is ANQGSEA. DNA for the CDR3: TGCAGCGTTGAGAGAGGCTACACCTTC. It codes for CSVERGYTF.

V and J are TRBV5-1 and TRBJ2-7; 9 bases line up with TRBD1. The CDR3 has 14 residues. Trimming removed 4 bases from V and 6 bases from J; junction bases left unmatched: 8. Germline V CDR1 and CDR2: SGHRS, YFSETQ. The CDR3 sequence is CASSRGQGRGEQYF. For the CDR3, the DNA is TGCGCCAGCAGCCGGGGACAGGGAAGGGGCGAGCAGTACTTC.

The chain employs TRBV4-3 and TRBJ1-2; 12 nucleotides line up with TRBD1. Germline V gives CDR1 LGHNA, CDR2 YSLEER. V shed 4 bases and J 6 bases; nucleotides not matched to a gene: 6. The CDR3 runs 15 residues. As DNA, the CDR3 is TGCGCCAGCAGCCGAGGGACAGGGGGCAGTAATGGCTACACCTTC. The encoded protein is CASSRGTGGSNGYTF.

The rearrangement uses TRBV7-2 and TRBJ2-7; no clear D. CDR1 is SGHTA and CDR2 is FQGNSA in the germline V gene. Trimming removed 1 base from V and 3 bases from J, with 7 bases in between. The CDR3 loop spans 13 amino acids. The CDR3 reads CASSLESSYEQYF. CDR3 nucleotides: TGTGCCAGCAGCTTAGAATCCAGCTACGAGCAGTACTTC.